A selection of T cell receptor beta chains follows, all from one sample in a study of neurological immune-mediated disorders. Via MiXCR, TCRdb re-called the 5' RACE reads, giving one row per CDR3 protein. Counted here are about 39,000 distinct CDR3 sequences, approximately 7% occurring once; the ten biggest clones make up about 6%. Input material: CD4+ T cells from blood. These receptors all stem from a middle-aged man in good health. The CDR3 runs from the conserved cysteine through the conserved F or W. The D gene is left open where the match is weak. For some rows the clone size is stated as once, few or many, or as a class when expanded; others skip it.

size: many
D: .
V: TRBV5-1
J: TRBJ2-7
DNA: TGCGCCAGCAGATTCACAGGTTCCTACGAGCAGTACTTC
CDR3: CASRFTGSYEQYF

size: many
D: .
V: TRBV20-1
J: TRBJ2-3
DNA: TGCAGTGCTAGGGGGGGGGGCCCGGGAGATACGCAGTATTTT
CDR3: CSARGGGPGDTQYF

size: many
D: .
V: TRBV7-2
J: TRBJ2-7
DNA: TGTGCCAGCAGCCAATGGGCTGGGACCTACGAGCAGTACTTC
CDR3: CASSQWAGTYEQYF

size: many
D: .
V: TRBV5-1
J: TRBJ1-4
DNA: TGCGCCAGCAGAGGAGGGATCGGCGAAAAACTGTTTTTT
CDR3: CASRGGIGEKLFF

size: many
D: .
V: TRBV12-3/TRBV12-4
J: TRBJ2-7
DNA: TGTGCCAGCAGTTTAGCCGGGAGCTCCTACGAGCAGTACTTC
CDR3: CASSLAGSSYEQYF

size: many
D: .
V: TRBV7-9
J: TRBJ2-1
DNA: TGTGCCAGCAGCGACGACAGTGTGAGCTCCTACAATGAGCAGTTCTTC
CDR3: CASSDDSVSSYNEQFF

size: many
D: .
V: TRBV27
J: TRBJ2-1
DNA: TGTGCCAGCAGTCCCGGCACAGGGTACAATGAGCAGTTCTTC
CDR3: CASSPGTGYNEQFF

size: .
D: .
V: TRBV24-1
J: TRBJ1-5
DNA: TGTGCCACCAGTGATTCTGCTACAGGGAATCAGCCCCAGCATTTT
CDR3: CATSDSATGNQPQHF

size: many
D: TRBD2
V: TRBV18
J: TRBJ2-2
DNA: TGTGCCAGCTCACCACCGGGACTAGCGGGAAGAGGGGAGCTGTTTTTT
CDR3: CASSPPGLAGRGELFF

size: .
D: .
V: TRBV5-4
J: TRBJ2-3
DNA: TGTGCCAGCAGCAAAGATAAGACCCAAACAGATACGCAGTATTTT
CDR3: CASSKDKTQTDTQYF

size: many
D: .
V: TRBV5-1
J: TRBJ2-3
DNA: TGCGCCAGCAGCTTGGTTCGGACGACCACAGATACGCAGTATTTT
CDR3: CASSLVRTTTDTQYF

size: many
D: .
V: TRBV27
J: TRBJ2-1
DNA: TGTGCCAGCAATTTAGGGCACAGCTCCTACAATGAGCAGTTCTTC
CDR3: CASNLGHSSYNEQFF

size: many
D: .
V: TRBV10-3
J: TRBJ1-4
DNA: TGTGCCACGGGGATGGGGAGTGAAAAACTGTTTTTT
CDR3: CATGMGSEKLFF

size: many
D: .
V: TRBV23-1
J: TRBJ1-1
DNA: TGCGCCAGCAGTCAATCGGGCAGGGTACCCACTGAAGCTTTCTTT
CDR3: CASSQSGRVPTEAFF

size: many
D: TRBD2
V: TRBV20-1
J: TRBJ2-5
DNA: TGCAGTGCTATGGGACTATTCCAAGAGACCCAGTACTTC
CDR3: CSAMGLFQETQYF

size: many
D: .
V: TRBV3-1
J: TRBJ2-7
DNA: TGTGCCAGCAGCCAAGATGCAGGAGCGTACGAGCAGTACTTC
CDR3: CASSQDAGAYEQYF

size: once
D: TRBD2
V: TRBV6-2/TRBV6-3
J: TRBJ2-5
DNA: TGTGCCAGCAGTTCGAGGCGGGAGGCAGAGACCCAGTACTTC
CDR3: CASSSRREAETQYF

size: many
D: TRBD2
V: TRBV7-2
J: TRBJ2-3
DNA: TGTGCCAGCAGCATTAATAGCGGGAGGGTGGCAGATACGCAGTATTTT
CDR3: CASSINSGRVADTQYF

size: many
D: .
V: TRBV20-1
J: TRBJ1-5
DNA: TGCAGTGCCCCTGCTAGGGGCAATCAGCCCCAGCATTTT
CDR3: CSAPARGNQPQHF

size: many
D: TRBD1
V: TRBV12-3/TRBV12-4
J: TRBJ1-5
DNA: TGTGCCAGCAATGTCCAGGGGGGGCCCCAGCATTTT
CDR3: CASNVQGGPQHF

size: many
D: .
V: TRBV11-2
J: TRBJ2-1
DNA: TGTGCCAGCACCCCGGCTACCGGTAGCTACAATGAGCAGTTCTTC
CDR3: CASTPATGSYNEQFF

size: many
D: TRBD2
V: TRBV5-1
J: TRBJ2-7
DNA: TGCGCCAGCAGCTTGTCTAGCGGCTACGAGCAGTACTTC
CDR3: CASSLSSGYEQYF

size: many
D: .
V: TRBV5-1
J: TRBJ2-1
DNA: TGCGCCAGCTCCAGGGGGTTGGAGGGTCACAATGAGCAGTTCTTC
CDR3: CASSRGLEGHNEQFF

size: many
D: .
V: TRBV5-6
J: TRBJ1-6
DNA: TGTGCCAGCAGCTACAGGAGTGGCTCACCCCTCCACTTT
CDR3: CASSYRSGSPLHF

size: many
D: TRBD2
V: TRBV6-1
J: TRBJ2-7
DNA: TGTGCCGGCCGGACTAGCGCCGCCTACGAGCAGTACTTC
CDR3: CAGRTSAAYEQYF

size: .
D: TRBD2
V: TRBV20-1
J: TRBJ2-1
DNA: TGCAGTGCACCTATCCCTAGGGCCGGGACTACGGAGCAGTTCTTC
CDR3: CSAPIPRAGTTEQFF

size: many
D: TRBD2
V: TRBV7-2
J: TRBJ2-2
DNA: TGTGCCAGCACCCAATGGGGGACTAGCTCTGGCGGGGAGCTGTTTTTT
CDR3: CASTQWGTSSGGELFF

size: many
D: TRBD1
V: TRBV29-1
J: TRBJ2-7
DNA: TGCAGCGCTGGGCTAGACAGGGGACCCTACGAGCAGTACTTC
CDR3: CSAGLDRGPYEQYF

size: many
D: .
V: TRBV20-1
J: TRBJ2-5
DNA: TGCAGTGCTAGAGATAACGGGAGTCGCGAGACCCAGTACTTC
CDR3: CSARDNGSRETQYF

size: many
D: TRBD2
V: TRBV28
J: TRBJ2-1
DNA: TGTGCCAGCGGACATAGGTCCGGCGGGAGGGCCTATGAGCAGTTCTTC
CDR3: CASGHRSGGRAYEQFF

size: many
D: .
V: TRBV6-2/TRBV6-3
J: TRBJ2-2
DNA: TGTGCCAGCAGTCTAAACTCGAACCAGATCGGGGAGCTGTTTTTT
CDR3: CASSLNSNQIGELFF

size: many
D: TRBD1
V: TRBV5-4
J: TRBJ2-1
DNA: TGTGCCAGCAGCTTCAGCAGGGGGCAAGGTGAGCAGTTCTTC
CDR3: CASSFSRGQGEQFF

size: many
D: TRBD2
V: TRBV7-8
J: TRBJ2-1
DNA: TGTGCCAGCAGTAGGCGACTAGCGGAAACTAGCTCCTACAATGAGCAGTTCTTC
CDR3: CASSRRLAETSSYNEQFF

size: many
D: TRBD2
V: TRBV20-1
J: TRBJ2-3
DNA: TGCAGTGCTAGAGATCCCGCGGGAGGGGAGGATACGCAGTATTTT
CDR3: CSARDPAGGEDTQYF

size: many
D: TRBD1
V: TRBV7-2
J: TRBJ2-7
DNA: TGTGCCAGCAGCTTAAGTATGGGGACAGCCAGGCCCTACGAGCAGTACTTC
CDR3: CASSLSMGTARPYEQYF

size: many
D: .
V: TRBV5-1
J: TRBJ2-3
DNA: TGCGCCCCCAACGAGGGAAGGCGCACAGATACGCAGTATTTT
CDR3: CAPNEGRRTDTQYF

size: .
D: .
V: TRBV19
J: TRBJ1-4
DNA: TGTGCCAGTAAAGGAGTAGGGGGGCCCGGCGGTGAAAAACTGTTTTTT
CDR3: CASKGVGGPGGEKLFF

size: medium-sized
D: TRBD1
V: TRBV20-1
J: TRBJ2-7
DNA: TGCAGTGCTAGAAGTACCGGACAGGGGTACGAGCAGTACTTC
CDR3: CSARSTGQGYEQYF

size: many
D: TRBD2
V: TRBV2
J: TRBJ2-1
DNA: TGTGCCAGCAGTCTGACTAGCGTGGAGCAGTTCTTC
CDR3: CASSLTSVEQFF

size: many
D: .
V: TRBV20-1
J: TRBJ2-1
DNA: TGCAGTATGGGGCCGGCCTACAATGAGCAGTTCTTC
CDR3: CSMGPAYNEQFF

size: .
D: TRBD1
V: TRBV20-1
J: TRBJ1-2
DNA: TGCAGTGCTAGACCAGAGGGTCAGGGGGCGCTGGGCTACACCTTC
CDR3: CSARPEGQGALGYTF

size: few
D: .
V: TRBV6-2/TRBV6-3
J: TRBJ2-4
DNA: TGTGCCAGCAGTTACTCGGAGAGCGGACTAGCCAAAAACATTCAGTACTTC
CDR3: CASSYSESGLAKNIQYF

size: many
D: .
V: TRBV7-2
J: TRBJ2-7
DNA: TGTGCCAGCAGCTTAGAGAGGGCTCCCCAATACGAGCAGTACTTC
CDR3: CASSLERAPQYEQYF

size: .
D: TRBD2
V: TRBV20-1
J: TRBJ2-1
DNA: TGCAGTGCCCGCTCCGCTAGCGGAGGGTACAATGAGCAGTTCTTC
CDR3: CSARSASGGYNEQFF

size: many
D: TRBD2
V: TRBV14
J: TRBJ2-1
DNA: TGTGCCAGCAGCAGGATAGCGGGGAGCTCCTACAATGAGCAGTTCTTC
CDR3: CASSRIAGSSYNEQFF

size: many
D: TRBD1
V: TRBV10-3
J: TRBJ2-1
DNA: TGTGCCATCAGTGAGTTAACAGGGGGGCGGAATGAGCAGTTCTTC
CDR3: CAISELTGGRNEQFF

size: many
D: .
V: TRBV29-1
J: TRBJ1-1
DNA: TGCAGCGGTGGACAGATGAACACTGAAGCTTTCTTT
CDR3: CSGGQMNTEAFF

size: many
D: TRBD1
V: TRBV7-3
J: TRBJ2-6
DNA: TGTGCCAGCAGCTCCCGGACAGGGGCTCCCACTGGGGCCAACGTCCTGACTTTC
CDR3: CASSSRTGAPTGANVLTF

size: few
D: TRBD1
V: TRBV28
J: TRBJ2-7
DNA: TGTGCCAGCAGTTTAGGGGACAGACAGCAGTACTTC
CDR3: CASSLGDRQQYF

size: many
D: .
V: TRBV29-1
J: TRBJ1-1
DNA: TGCAGCGTTGAACAGCTACAGAACACTGAAGCTTTCTTT
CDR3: CSVEQLQNTEAFF

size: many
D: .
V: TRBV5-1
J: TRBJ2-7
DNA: TGCGCCAGCAGCTTTGGTCAGGGAAGCACCTACGAGCAGTACTTC
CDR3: CASSFGQGSTYEQYF

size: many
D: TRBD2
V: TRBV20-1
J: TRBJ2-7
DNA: TGCAGTGCTAGAACCGGGACTAGCGGGAGGTACGAGCAGTACTTC
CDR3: CSARTGTSGRYEQYF

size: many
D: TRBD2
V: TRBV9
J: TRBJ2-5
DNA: TGTGCCAGCAGCGTGACTAGCGGGGGGGGGACCCAGTACTTC
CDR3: CASSVTSGGGTQYF

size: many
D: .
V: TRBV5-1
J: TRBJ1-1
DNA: TGCGCCAGCAGCTTGGGATTCGTCACTGAAGCTTTCTTT
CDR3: CASSLGFVTEAFF

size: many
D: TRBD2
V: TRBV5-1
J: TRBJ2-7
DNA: TGCGCCAGCAGCTTGGGGCTAGCGGGTACTCTCTCCTACGAGCAGTACTTC
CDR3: CASSLGLAGTLSYEQYF

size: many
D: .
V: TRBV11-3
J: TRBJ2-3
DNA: TGTGCCAGCAGCCAGGACAGCTCAGATACGCAGTATTTT
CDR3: CASSQDSSDTQYF

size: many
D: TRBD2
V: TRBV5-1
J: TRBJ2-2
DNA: TGCGCCAGCAGCCGACCACTAGCGGGTCCCACCGGGGAGCTGTTTTTT
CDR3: CASSRPLAGPTGELFF

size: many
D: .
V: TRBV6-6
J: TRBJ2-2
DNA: TGTGCCAGCAGTCCGTGGGCTAGCAACACCGGGGAGCTGTTTTTT
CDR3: CASSPWASNTGELFF